Below, 21 T cell receptor beta chains from the same sample are listed, as sequenced in a study of tumor-infiltrating lymphocytes in localized non-small cell lung cancer. The table came from immunoSEQ multiplex PCR; TCRdb's copy has only in-frame clones and leaves some out. The sample consists of 12,000 or so clones, 65% to 75% of them appearing once. Sequenced input: uninvolved lung tissue not adjacent to the tumor. Receptor source: a human donor with non-small cell lung cancer.

This chain joins TRBV29-1 and TRBJ2-7; 13 bases agree with TRBD2. The V segment lost 4 bases and the J segment 7 bases; nucleotides outside the gene matches: 4. The length of the CDR3 is 13 residues. Germline assignment: CDR1 SQVTM and CDR2 ANQGSEA. The DNA of the CDR3 is TGCAGCGTTGCTACTAGCGGGAGGGGGGAGCAGTACTTC. Translating it yields CSVATSGRGEQYF.

This clone has only a few counts. The V gene is TRBV2, the J gene TRBJ1-1; unclear D gene. The germline V and J ends were trimmed by 4 bases and 4 bases, with 7 bases remaining between them. The CDR3 covers 12 residues. Germline CDR1 reads SNHLY; CDR2 reads FYNNEI. In nucleotides, the CDR3 is TGTGCCAGCAGTGCTTGGGTCACTGAAGCTTTCTTT. Protein product: CASSAWVTEAFF.

This clone was counted only a few times. This chain connects TRBV7-2 to TRBJ1-1; D remains unclear. V was cut by 3 bases and J by 5 bases, with 10 bases left in between. Germline lookup yields CDR1 SGHTA and CDR2 FQGNSA. CDR3 length: 13 amino acids. The CDR3, as DNA: TGTGCCAGCAGCTTTCGTGTACGGACTGAAGCTTTCTTT. This gives the protein CASSFRVRTEAFF.

The rearrangement uses TRBV28 and TRBJ2-5; the D gene is possibly TRBD2 (6 bases). The V gene's germline CDR1 is MDHEN and CDR2 SYDVKM. This CDR3 comprises 15 residues. The V and J ends lost 3 bases and 3 bases respectively, with 14 bases between them. CDR3 amino acids: CASSLVRRGKETQYF. Here the CDR3 DNA reads TGTGCCAGCAGTTTGGTTAGGCGGGGCAAAGAGACCCAGTACTTC.

The CDR3 DNA reads TGTGCCAGCAGCTTATTCACTCAACCGACGAACACCATATATTTT. It translates to CASSLFTQPTNTIYF. The V call is TRBV5-6, the J call TRBJ1-3; D unresolved. The germline V gene encodes CDR1 SGHDT and CDR2 YYEEEE. The V and J ends lost 2 bases and 7 bases respectively, with 16 bases between them. The CDR3 loop spans 15 amino acids.

The chain uses TRBV11-2 and TRBJ2-2, with D maybe TRBD2 (5 bases). CDR1 is SGHAT, CDR2 FQNNGV, per germline. The germline V and J ends were trimmed by 5 bases and 1 base, with 17 bases remaining between them. The CDR3 totals 17 residues. CDR3: CASSLPVGVGNTGELFF. The CDR3 DNA sequence: TGTGCCAGCAGCCTGCCTGTGGGAGTGGGGAACACCGGGGAGCTGTTTTTT.

The chain is built from TRBV19 and TRBJ2-5, with D uncertain. Germline CDR1 LNHDA, CDR2 SQIVND (reference sequence). The CDR3 loop spans 13 amino acids. The ends were cut back, 0 bases at V and 7 bases at J, with 9 bases in the middle. The CDR3 region has the DNA TGTGCCAGTAGTATAGAGGGTCTGGGGACCCAGTACTTC. This translates into CASSIEGLGTQYF.

The genes are TRBV7-9 and TRBJ1-4; 7 positions agree with TRBD1. The V gene's germline CDR1 is SEHNR and CDR2 FQNEAQ (reference sequence). This CDR3 is 18 amino acids long. The ends lost 5 bases at V and 0 bases at J; junction bases unmatched: 12. The CDR3 sequence: CASSPGGGQSATNEKLFF. In nucleotides, the CDR3 is TGTGCCAGCAGCCCCGGCGGGGGACAGTCTGCAACTAATGAAAAACTGTTTTTT.

To note about this clone: The junction shows a germline mismatch at one end, possibly a read error. J is TRBJ1-4 and V is TRBV6-6, with 7 positions matching TRBD1. The CDR3 extends over 12 amino acids. CDR1 and CDR2 from the germline V gene are MNHNY and SVGAGI (reference sequence). As DNA, the CDR3 is TGTGCCAGCAGTTACGGTCCCGGACAGGACACTTTT. Amino acids: CASSYGPGQDTF.

The V gene is TRBV4-3, the J gene TRBJ2-1; D uncertain. Germline CDR1 and CDR2: LGHNA and YSLEER. The length of the CDR3 is 13 residues. V lost 0 bases, J lost 12 bases, and 12 bases lay in between. DNA of the CDR3: TGCGCCAGCAGCCAAGATTCGGCAGGTAGGCAGTTCTTC. It codes for CASSQDSAGRQFF.

This rearrangement joins TRBV4-2 to TRBJ1-1; D unresolved. Germline V CDR1 and CDR2: LGHNA, YNFKEQ. The ends were cut back, 0 bases at V and 4 bases at J, with 9 bases in the middle. The CDR3 runs to 14 residues. This CDR3 reads CASSQDLYSTEAFF. The CDR3 DNA sequence: TGTGCCAGCAGCCAAGATCTCTACAGCACTGAAGCTTTCTTT.

The sample holds a few counts of this clone. V and J are TRBV14 and TRBJ1-6; TRBD1 is a possible D gene (5 bases). Germline V gene sequence: CDR1 SGHDN, CDR2 FVKESK. The CDR3 covers 14 residues. V lost 1 base and J 7 bases, leaving 8 bases between the germline ends. CDR3 residues: CASSQGQLNSPLHF. DNA for the CDR3: TGTGCCAGCAGCCAAGGACAGCTCAATTCACCCCTCCACTTT.

V and J are TRBV7-9 and TRBJ1-2; a weak D match, TRBD1 (6 bases). Trimming left V 1 base short and J 8 bases short, with 17 bases between. The CDR3 is 15 residues long. The germline V gene has CDR1 SEHNR and CDR2 FQNEAQ (reference sequence). The CDR3 nucleotides are TGTGCCAGCAGCTTAGACGCAGGGGTTTCTAACGGCTACACCTTC. Protein: CASSLDAGVSNGYTF.

This clone has only a few counts. The chain uses TRBV28 and TRBJ2-2; 11 positions match TRBD1. The CDR3 is 14 amino acids. The germline CDR1 and CDR2 sequences are MDHEN and SYDVKM. J gave up 4 bases and V 11 bases, and 6 bases lay outside the gene matches. CDR3 residues: CAGSGTGGTGELFF. DNA for the CDR3: TGTGCCGGATCCGGGACAGGGGGCACCGGGGAGCTGTTTTTT.

This clone was observed a handful of times. The rearrangement joins TRBV7-2 to TRBJ1-5; D is perhaps TRBD1 (6 bases). Germline V lookup: CDR1 SGHTA, CDR2 FQGNSA. This CDR3 region has 15 residues. V gave up 1 base and J gave up 9 bases, with 16 bases separating them. The CDR3 region is CASSLGPNREWPQHF. In DNA, the CDR3 is TGTGCCAGCAGCTTAGGACCGAACAGGGAGTGGCCCCAGCATTTT.

This rearrangement joins TRBV14 to TRBJ2-6; D is undetermined. The CDR3 is 16 residues long. Germline assignment: CDR1 SGHDN and CDR2 FVKESK. The V gene lost 5 bases and the J gene lost 2 bases, with 13 bases spanning the gap. The CDR3 DNA reads as TGTGCCAGCAGCTTCCCGACTGAGACTGGGGCCAACGTCCTGACTTTC. The encoded protein is CASSFPTETGANVLTF.

This chain joins TRBV5-1 and TRBJ2-5; unclear D gene. The CDR3 totals 14 residues. From germline, CDR1 is SGHRS and CDR2 YFSETQ. Trimming cost V 4 bases and J 3 bases, with 13 bases left between them. This chain's CDR3 is CASSADQLEETQYF. In DNA, the CDR3 is TGCGCCAGCAGCGCGGATCAGTTAGAAGAGACCCAGTACTTC.

This clone has just a few counts. This chain's CDR3 is CASSLRLAGLYEQYF. CDR3 nucleotides: TGCGCCAGCAGCCTAAGACTAGCGGGATTGTACGAGCAGTACTTC. This chain links TRBV4-3 with TRBJ2-7; TRBD2 agrees at 11 bases. Germline loops: CDR1 LGHNA, CDR2 YSLEER. The CDR3 covers 15 residues. With V trimmed by 4 bases and J by 4 bases, 6 bases remained unmatched.

This clone occurred once. The chain recombines TRBV5-1 with TRBJ2-1; 7 nucleotides align to TRBD1. This CDR3 is 15 amino acids long. Per the germline V gene, CDR1 is SGHRS and CDR2 is YFSETQ. The V and J ends lost 4 bases and 4 bases, in that order; junction bases with no gene match: 8. The CDR3 here is CASSPTGEGYNEQFF. The CDR3 bases are TGCGCCAGCAGCCCCACAGGGGAAGGGTACAATGAGCAGTTCTTC.

This clone was detected only a few times. The V gene is TRBV20-1, the J gene TRBJ2-7, with unresolved D. This CDR3 spans 11 amino acids. Germline values: CDR1 DFQATT, CDR2 SNEGSKA (reference sequence). The ends were cut back, 0 bases at V and 4 bases at J, with 4 bases in the middle. In DNA form, the CDR3 reads TGCAGTGCTAGAGAAAAATACGAGCAGTACTTC. This gives the protein CSAREKYEQYF.

V and J are TRBV5-4 and TRBJ1-1, with TRBD1 identical over 8 bases. Germline CDR1 reads SGHNT; CDR2 reads YYREEE (reference sequence). The CDR3 loop spans 13 amino acids. The V segment lost 4 bases and the J segment 4 bases; nucleotides outside the gene matches: 3. CDR3 loop: CASSLDRGTEAFF. CDR3 nucleotides: TGTGCCAGCAGCCTCGACAGGGGCACTGAAGCTTTCTTT.